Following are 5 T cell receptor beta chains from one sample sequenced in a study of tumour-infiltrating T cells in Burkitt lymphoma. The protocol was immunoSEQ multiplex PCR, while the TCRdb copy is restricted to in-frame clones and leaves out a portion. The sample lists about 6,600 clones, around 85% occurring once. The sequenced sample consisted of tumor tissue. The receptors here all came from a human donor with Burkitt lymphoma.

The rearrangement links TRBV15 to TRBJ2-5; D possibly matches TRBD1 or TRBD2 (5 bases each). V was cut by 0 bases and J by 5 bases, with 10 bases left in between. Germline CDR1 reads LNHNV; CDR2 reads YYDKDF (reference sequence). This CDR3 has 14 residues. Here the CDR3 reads CATSRERGDETQYF. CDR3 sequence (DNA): TGTGCCACCAGCAGAGAAAGAGGGGATGAGACCCAGTACTTC.

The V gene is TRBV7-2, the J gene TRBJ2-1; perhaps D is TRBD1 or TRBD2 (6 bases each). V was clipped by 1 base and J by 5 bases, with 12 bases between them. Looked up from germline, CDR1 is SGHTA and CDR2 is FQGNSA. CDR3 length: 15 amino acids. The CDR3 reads CASSLDGGVHNEQFF. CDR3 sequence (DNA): TGTGCCAGCAGCTTAGACGGGGGCGTCCACAATGAGCAGTTCTTC.

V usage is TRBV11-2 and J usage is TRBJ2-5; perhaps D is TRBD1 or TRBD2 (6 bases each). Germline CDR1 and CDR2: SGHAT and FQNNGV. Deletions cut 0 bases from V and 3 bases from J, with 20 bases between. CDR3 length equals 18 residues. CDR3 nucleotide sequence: TGTGCCAGCAGCTTAGATGTACTTGGAGGGGGGATAAAAGAGACCCAGTACTTC. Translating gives CASSLDVLGGGIKETQYF.

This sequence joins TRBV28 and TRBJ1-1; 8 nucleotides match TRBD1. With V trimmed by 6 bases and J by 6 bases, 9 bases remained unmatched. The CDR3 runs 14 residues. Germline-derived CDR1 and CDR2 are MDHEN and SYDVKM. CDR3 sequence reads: CASSSGQGYAEAFF. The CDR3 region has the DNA TGTGCCAGCAGCTCCGGACAGGGTTACGCTGAAGCTTTCTTT.

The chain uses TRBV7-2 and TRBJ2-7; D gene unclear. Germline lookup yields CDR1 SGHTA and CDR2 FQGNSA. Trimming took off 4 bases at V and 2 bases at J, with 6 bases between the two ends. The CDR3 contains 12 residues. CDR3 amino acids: CASSSGTYEQYF. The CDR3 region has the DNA TGTGCCAGCAGCTCGGGTACCTACGAGCAGTACTTC.